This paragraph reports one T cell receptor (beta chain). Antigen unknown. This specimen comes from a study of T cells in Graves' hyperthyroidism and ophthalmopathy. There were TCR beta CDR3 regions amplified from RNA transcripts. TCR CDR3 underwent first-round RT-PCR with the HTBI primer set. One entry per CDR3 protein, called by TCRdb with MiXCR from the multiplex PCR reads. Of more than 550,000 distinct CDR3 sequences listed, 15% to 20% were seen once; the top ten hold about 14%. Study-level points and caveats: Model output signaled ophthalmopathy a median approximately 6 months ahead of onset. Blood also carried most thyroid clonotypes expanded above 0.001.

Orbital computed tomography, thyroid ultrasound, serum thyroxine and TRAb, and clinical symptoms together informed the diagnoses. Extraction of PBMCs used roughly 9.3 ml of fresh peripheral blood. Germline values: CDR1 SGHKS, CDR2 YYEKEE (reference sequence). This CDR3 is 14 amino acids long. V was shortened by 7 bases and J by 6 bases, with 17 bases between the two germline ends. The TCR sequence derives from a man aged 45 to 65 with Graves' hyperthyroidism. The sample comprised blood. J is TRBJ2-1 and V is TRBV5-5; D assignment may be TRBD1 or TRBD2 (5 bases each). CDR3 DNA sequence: TGTGCCAGCCCCGGGACCCCGGGGACCAATGAGCAGTTCTTC. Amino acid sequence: CASPGTPGTNEQFF.